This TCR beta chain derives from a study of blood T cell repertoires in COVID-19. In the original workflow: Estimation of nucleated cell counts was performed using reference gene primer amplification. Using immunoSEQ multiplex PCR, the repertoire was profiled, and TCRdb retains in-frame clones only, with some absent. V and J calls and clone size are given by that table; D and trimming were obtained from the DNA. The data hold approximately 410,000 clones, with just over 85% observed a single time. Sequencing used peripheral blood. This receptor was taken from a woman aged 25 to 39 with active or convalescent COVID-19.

In DNA form, the CDR3 reads TGTGCCAGCAGCATGACTAGCGGACTCTACAATGAGCAGTTCTTC. Protein: CASSMTSGLYNEQFF. The chain links TRBV11-3 to TRBJ2-1; 9 bases are shared with TRBD2. This CDR3 comprises 15 residues. J was trimmed by 3 bases and V by 5 bases; bases with no gene match: 5. Per the germline V gene, CDR1 is SGHNT and CDR2 is YENEEA.